This TCR beta chain was sequenced during a study of blood T cell repertoires in COVID-19. Authors' methods: How many nucleated cells were present was estimated from reference gene primer amplification. Profiling relied on immunoSEQ multiplex PCR, and the TCRdb table lists in-frame clones only, not all of them. The V and J calls and the clone size are those of that table, but D and trimming were determined from the DNA. The table records more than 150,000 clones, roughly nine tenths of them present only once. This TCR came from a woman aged 25 to 39 who had recovered from COVID-19. Source material: PBMCs or T cells enriched from blood (not recorded which).

This chain's CDR3 is CASSLPGLASEQYF. The CDR3 nucleotides read TGTGCCAGCAGCTTGCCGGGACTAGCGAGTGAGCAGTACTTC. The chain employs TRBV5-4 and TRBJ2-7; 10 nucleotides match TRBD2. The CDR3 totals 14 residues. Trimming cost V 1 base and J 7 bases; bases outside gene matches: 5. Germline V gene sequence: CDR1 SGHNT, CDR2 YYREEE (reference sequence). The variable domain in full, completed from reference TRBV5-4 and TRBJ2-7, reads ETGVTQSPTHLIKTRGQQVTLRCSSQSGHNTVSWYQQALGQGPQFIFQYYREEENGRGNFPPRFSGLQFPNYSSELNVNALELDDSALYLCASSLPGLASEQYFGPGTRLTVT.